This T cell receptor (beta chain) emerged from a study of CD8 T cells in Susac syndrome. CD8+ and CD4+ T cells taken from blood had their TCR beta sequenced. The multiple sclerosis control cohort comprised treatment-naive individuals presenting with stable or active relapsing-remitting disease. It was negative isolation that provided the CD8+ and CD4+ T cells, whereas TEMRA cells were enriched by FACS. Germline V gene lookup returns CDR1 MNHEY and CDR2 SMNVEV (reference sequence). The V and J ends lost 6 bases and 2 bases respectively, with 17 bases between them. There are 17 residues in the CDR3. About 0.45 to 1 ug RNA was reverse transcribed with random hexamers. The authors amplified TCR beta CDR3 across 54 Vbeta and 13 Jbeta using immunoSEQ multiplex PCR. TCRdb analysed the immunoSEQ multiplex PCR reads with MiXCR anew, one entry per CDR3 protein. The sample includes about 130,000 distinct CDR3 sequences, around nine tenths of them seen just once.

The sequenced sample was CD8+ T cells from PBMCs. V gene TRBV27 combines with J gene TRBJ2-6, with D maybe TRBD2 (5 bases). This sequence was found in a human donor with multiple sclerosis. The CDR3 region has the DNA TGTGCCAGCAGCCCCCGGTGGGGAGAGGCTGGGGCCAACGTCCTGACTTTC. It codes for CASSPRWGEAGANVLTF.